The 32 T cell receptor beta chains presented below share a single source sample, sequenced in a study of blood T cell repertoires in COVID-19. Only in-frame clones appear in the TCRdb table, and some are missing; sequencing was by immunoSEQ multiplex PCR. This sample yields more than 90,000 clones, of which 87% are seen a single time; about a sixth belongs to the top ten. Sequenced sample: peripheral blood. Receptors were obtained from a woman aged 60-70 years with COVID-19, enrolled during active disease.

This clone has only a few counts. The CDR3 DNA reads as TGTGCCAGCAGTCTCACGACAGGGGCCTATGGCTACACCTTC. It encodes CASSLTTGAYGYTF. The rearrangement links TRBV27 to TRBJ1-2, with 8 bases aligning to TRBD1. The trim removed 5 bases at V and 4 bases at J, leaving 6 bases unmatched. CDR1 and CDR2 (germline): MNHEY, SMNVEV (reference sequence). The CDR3 is 14 amino acids.

J is TRBJ1-5 and V is TRBV7-9; 9 bases line up with TRBD1. The CDR3 is 13 amino acids. V was clipped by 5 bases and J by 8 bases; unmatched bases: 4. Germline assignment: CDR1 SEHNR and CDR2 FQNEAQ (reference sequence). The CDR3 region is CASSKTGGEPQHF. As DNA, the CDR3 is TGTGCCAGCAGCAAGACAGGGGGGGAGCCCCAGCATTTT. Drawing the rest from reference TRBV7-9 and TRBJ1-5, the complete variable domain is DTGVSQNPRHKITKRGQNVTFRCDPISEHNRLYWYRQTLGQGPEFLTYFQNEAQLEKSRLLSDRFSAERPKGSFSTLEIQRTEQGDSAMYLCASSKTGGEPQHFGDGTRLSIL.

The genes are TRBV19 and TRBJ2-2; a possible D gene is TRBD1 (6 bases). The CDR3 consists of 15 residues. Germline CDR1 LNHDA, CDR2 SQIVND (reference sequence). V shed 1 base and J shed 6 bases, with 12 bases lying between them. The CDR3 coding sequence is TGTGCCAGTAGTATAGGGGGGCGAGGCGCCGGGGAGCTGTTTTTT. Translating gives CASSIGGRGAGELFF.

The chain uses TRBV6-6 and TRBJ2-4; D is unclear. This CDR3 is 11 amino acids long. V lost 6 bases, J lost 7 bases, and 7 bases lay in between. The V gene's germline CDR1 is MNHNY and CDR2 SVGAGI (reference sequence). The CDR3 DNA reads as TGTGCCAGCAGCCCTTTCAACATTCAGTACTTC. This encodes CASSPFNIQYF.

V gene TRBV10-3 combines with J gene TRBJ2-1; 7 bases match TRBD2. Trimming removed 10 bases from V and 3 bases from J; junction bases left unmatched: 9. The CDR3 is 14 amino acids. The germline V gene has CDR1 ENHRY and CDR2 SYGVKD. The CDR3 region has the DNA TGTGCCACAGGGAGGGGCGCGGACTACAATGAGCAGTTCTTC. Translating gives CATGRGADYNEQFF.

The chain is built from TRBV7-2 and TRBJ1-1, with D unclear. Germline V gene data show CDR1 as SGHTA and CDR2 as FQGNSA. The CDR3 is made up of 14 amino acids. With 0 bases removed from V and 3 bases from J, the gap between germline ends came to 8 bases. The CDR3 DNA is TGTGCCAGCAGCTTAGCCTTCAGGTACACTGAAGCTTTCTTT. Translated: CASSLAFRYTEAFF.

This chain joins TRBV19 and TRBJ1-6; TRBD1 is a possible D gene (6 bases). CDR1 is LNHDA and CDR2 is SQIVND in the germline V gene (reference sequence). V was pared by 9 bases and J by 8 bases, with 17 bases between. The CDR3 has 14 amino acids. CDR3 nucleotide sequence: TGTGCCAGCTCCACGGGAGGGGGAGATTCACCCCTCCACTTT. Translation gives CASSTGGGDSPLHF.

J is TRBJ1-5 and V is TRBV6-2 or TRBV6-3; D gene uncertain. The CDR3 length is 17 residues. V lost 2 bases, J lost 0 bases, and 14 bases lay in between. Germline V gene data show CDR1 as MNHEY and CDR2 as SVGEGT. The CDR3 loop reads CASSYDPGKYSNQPQHF. The CDR3 region has the DNA TGTGCCAGCAGTTACGATCCGGGAAAATATAGCAATCAGCCCCAGCATTTT.

The sample holds one count of this clone. The gene calls are TRBV18 and TRBJ1-2, with 8 nucleotides matching TRBD1. The CDR3 consists of 15 residues. The germline V gene has CDR1 KGHSH and CDR2 LQKENI. After removal of 1 base from V and 5 bases from J, the junction contained 6 bases not matched to a gene. CDR3: CASSPRTGRVYGYTF. For the CDR3, the DNA is TGTGCCAGCTCACCACGGACAGGGAGGGTATATGGCTACACCTTC.

The sample holds a few counts of this clone. V and J are TRBV5-8 and TRBJ2-7, with 8 bases that match TRBD1. The germline CDR1 and CDR2 sequences are SGHTS and YDEGEE. The CDR3 has 15 amino acids. Germline trimming cut 0 bases from V and 0 bases from J; bases unmatched to any gene: 2. CDR3 sequence reads: CASSLGDRGSYEQYF. The CDR3 DNA reads TGTGCCAGCAGCTTGGGAGACAGGGGCTCCTACGAGCAGTACTTC. Filled out from reference TRBV5-8 and TRBJ2-7, the complete variable domain reads EAGVTQSPTHLIKTRGQQATLRCSPISGHTSVYWYQQALGLGLQFLLWYDEGEERNRGNFPPRFSGRQFPNYSSELNVNALELEDSALYLCASSLGDRGSYEQYFGPGTRLTVT.

The genes are TRBV12-3 or TRBV12-4 and TRBJ1-1; a weak D match, TRBD1 (5 bases). V lost 10 bases and J lost 3, with 15 bases in between. This CDR3 is built from 13 residues. CDR3 in amino acids: CATSRVGDTEAFF. CDR3 coding DNA: TGTGCCACCAGCAGGGTCGGTGACACTGAAGCTTTCTTT.

This clone was detected once. DNA for the CDR3: TGTGCCAGCAGCTTATATAGCGGGGGGACCTACGAGCAGTACTTC. This codes for CASSLYSGGTYEQYF. The gene calls are TRBV7-2 and TRBJ2-7; 10 nucleotides line up with TRBD2. V trimming: 2 bases; J trimming: 2 bases; junction bases outside the gene matches: 3. This CDR3 is 15 amino acids long. Germline V gives CDR1 SGHTA, CDR2 FQGNSA.

The chain uses TRBV6-4 and TRBJ1-2; 7 nucleotides align to TRBD1. The CDR3 has 13 amino acids. Germline V lookup: CDR1 MRHNA, CDR2 SNTAGT. The junction had 8 bases not matched to a gene; V was cut back by 7 bases and J by 6 bases. This CDR3 reads CASTDRDSDGYTF. DNA of the CDR3: TGTGCCAGCACCGACCGGGACAGCGATGGCTACACCTTC.

This sequence joins TRBV21-1 and TRBJ1-1; TRBD1 is the table's D call and was not checked against the DNA. TRBV21-1 is recorded as a pseudogene. The CDR3 runs 18 residues. The CDR3, as DNA: TGTGCCAGCAGCTTCCGCCGAGGGACAGGGTCAATAGACACTGAAGCTTTCTTT. Protein product: CASSFRRGTGSIDTEAFF.

Only a few counts were recorded for this clone. The rearrangement uses TRBV12-3 or TRBV12-4 and TRBJ1-2; maybe TRBD1 (5 bases). The CDR3 spans 13 residues. Trimming pared 4 bases from V and 8 bases from J, leaving 14 bases between. CDR3 nucleotides: TGTGCCAGCAGTTACCAGGGTCGGGAGGGCTACACCTTC. Residues: CASSYQGREGYTF.

The V and J genes are TRBV13 and TRBJ1-3; weak D call: TRBD1 (6 bases). Germline V lookup: CDR1 PRHDT, CDR2 FYEKMQ (reference sequence). This CDR3 contains 18 residues. V was clipped by 0 bases and J by 0 bases, with 15 bases between them. The CDR3 sequence: CASSLGLGGPLSGNTIYF. CDR3 coding DNA: TGTGCCAGCAGCTTAGGCCTCGGGGGGCCGCTCTCTGGAAACACCATATATTTT.

J is TRBJ1-2 and V is TRBV7-2, with 7 nucleotides matching TRBD1. The trim removed 5 bases at V and 7 bases at J, leaving 7 bases unmatched. The CDR3 sequence is 13 residues long. The germline V gene has CDR1 SGHTA and CDR2 FQGNSA. Written as DNA, the CDR3 is TGTGCCAGCAGCCGAATACAGGGGTCTGGCTACACCTTC. Translating gives CASSRIQGSGYTF.

The chain links TRBV12-5 to TRBJ1-1, with D maybe TRBD1 (6 bases). Trimming removed 0 bases from V and 6 bases from J, with 11 bases in between. Germline CDR1 reads LGHNT; CDR2 reads FRNRAP. The length of the CDR3 is 14 residues. This chain's CDR3 is CASGLVPGGSEAFF. The CDR3 region has the DNA TGTGCTAGTGGTTTGGTTCCTGGGGGCTCTGAAGCTTTCTTT.

The rearrangement links TRBV13 to TRBJ2-2; no clear D. CDR1 is PRHDT and CDR2 is FYEKMQ in the germline V gene (reference sequence). Trimming pared 2 bases from V and 6 bases from J, leaving 13 bases between. The CDR3 loop spans 15 amino acids. The CDR3 reads CASSLLSVMAGELFF. CDR3 nucleotides: TGTGCCAGCAGCTTACTGAGCGTCATGGCCGGGGAGCTGTTTTTT.

The chain couples TRBV6-2 or TRBV6-3 to TRBJ2-5, with no clear D. V was cut by 2 bases and J by 7 bases, with 8 bases left in between. The CDR3 is 12 amino acids. The germline V gene encodes CDR1 MNHEY and CDR2 SVGEGT. Written as DNA, the CDR3 is TGTGCCAGCAGTTACCGGGTGCGGACCCAGTACTTC. Its translation is CASSYRVRTQYF.

The chain couples TRBV4-1 to TRBJ1-6; no clear D gene. This CDR3 comprises 15 residues. CDR1 and CDR2 (germline): MGHRA, YSYEKL. The germline V and J ends were trimmed by 0 bases and 5 bases, with 8 bases remaining between them. The DNA of the CDR3 is TGCGCCAGCAGCCAAGAGTGGCAGAATAATTCACCCCTCCACTTT. It translates to CASSQEWQNNSPLHF.

Notes on this clone: One end of the junction fails to match germline, which may point to a read error. The V gene is TRBV4-3, the J gene TRBJ1-1; maybe TRBD1 (5 bases). The CDR3 spans 15 residues. Germline V gene lookup returns CDR1 LGHNA and CDR2 YSLEER. The CDR3 DNA follows: TGCGCCAGCAGCCTCCACAGACAGAAGAACGCTGAAGCTTTCTTT. It codes for CASSLHRQKNAEAFF.

This sequence joins TRBV9 and TRBJ1-3; unclear D gene. Germline V gene data show CDR1 as SGDLS and CDR2 as YYNGEE. Trimming took 3 bases from V and 0 from J, leaving 7 bases between them. This CDR3 is 14 amino acids long. The CDR3 here is CASSALASGNTIYF. CDR3 nucleotide sequence: TGTGCCAGCAGCGCCCTAGCCTCTGGAAACACCATATATTTT.

The CDR3 DNA sequence: TGTGCCAGCAGCTTAACGAGGAACACTGAAGCTTTCTTT. It codes for CASSLTRNTEAFF. This sequence joins TRBV7-3 and TRBJ1-1; no definite D call. The CDR3 consists of 13 residues. The V gene's germline CDR1 is SGHTA and CDR2 FQGTGA. With 0 bases removed from V and 1 base from J, the gap between germline ends came to 3 bases. The variable domain in full, completed from reference TRBV7-3 and TRBJ1-1, reads GAGVSQTPSNKVTEKGKYVELRCDPISGHTALYWYRQSLGQGPEFLIYFQGTGAADDSGLPNDRFFAVRPEGSVSTLKIQRTERGDSAVYLCASSLTRNTEAFFGQGTRLTVV.

Worth noting for this clone: At the DNA level, this CDR3 is encoded by other sequences in the same sample as well. The V call is TRBV7-8, the J call TRBJ1-1; 7 bases are a match to TRBD1. Germline CDR1 SGHVS, CDR2 FQNEAQ. The CDR3 is 14 amino acids. J gave up 3 bases and V 5 bases, and 6 bases lay outside the gene matches. As DNA, the CDR3 is TGTGCCAGCAGCACCCGACAGGGCGACACTGAAGCTTTCTTT. It is translated as CASSTRQGDTEAFF.

V is TRBV9 and J is TRBJ2-3; 10 bases match TRBD2. J was trimmed by 9 bases and V by 3 bases; bases with no gene match: 10. The CDR3 length is 15 residues. Germline V gene data show CDR1 as SGDLS and CDR2 as YYNGEE. The CDR3 reads CASSGASGGTETQYF. CDR3 DNA sequence: TGTGCCAGCAGCGGCGCTAGCGGGGGTACGGAAACGCAGTATTTT.

The chain employs TRBV5-1 and TRBJ2-2; 12 nucleotides agree with TRBD1. Germline V CDR1 and CDR2: SGHRS, YFSETQ. The ends lost 4 bases at V and 6 bases at J; junction bases unmatched: 7. This CDR3 spans 16 amino acids. The CDR3 region is CASSNTGTGGAGELFF. CDR3 sequence (DNA): TGCGCCAGCAGCAATACCGGGACAGGGGGCGCCGGGGAGCTGTTTTTT.

J is TRBJ1-2 and V is TRBV6-5, with no clear D. Germline V gene data show CDR1 as MNHEY and CDR2 as SVGAGI. This CDR3 comprises 14 residues. V shed 4 bases and J shed 6 bases, with 15 bases lying between them. Here the CDR3 reads CASSWLDLRNGYTF. The CDR3 bases are TGTGCCAGCAGTTGGTTGGACTTAAGGAATGGCTACACCTTC.

This clone was observed once. This chain uses TRBV2 with TRBJ1-4; no reliable D call. This CDR3 is built from 14 residues. CDR1 and CDR2 from the germline V gene are SNHLY and FYNNEI. V shed 3 bases and J shed 8 bases, with 13 bases lying between them. Here the CDR3 reads CASSEVAAGEKLFF. The CDR3 nucleotides are TGTGCCAGCAGTGAGGTCGCGGCCGGGGAAAAACTGTTTTTT.

J is TRBJ1-1 and V is TRBV7-8; D is undetermined. CDR1 SGHVS and CDR2 FQNEAQ come from the germline V gene. Trimming shortened V by 1 base and J by 1 base, and 7 bases separated the two germline ends. The CDR3 runs to 14 residues. In nucleotides, the CDR3 is TGTGCCAGCAGCTTAGACAGAACGAACACTGAAGCTTTCTTT. Its translation: CASSLDRTNTEAFF.

The chain links TRBV7-8 to TRBJ2-7; D is possibly TRBD1 (5 bases). Per germline, CDR1 SGHVS and CDR2 FQNEAQ. The V gene lost 5 bases and the J gene lost 4 bases, with 24 bases spanning the gap. This CDR3 contains 17 residues. The CDR3 DNA reads TGTGCCAGCAGCGAAGGGGCAGAACCGTCCCTCGGGTACGAGCAGTACTTC. Protein product: CASSEGAEPSLGYEQYF.

This rearrangement joins TRBV7-9 to TRBJ2-7; TRBD2 aligns across 12 bases. CDR1 is SEHNR, CDR2 FQNEAQ, per germline (reference sequence). The CDR3 sequence is 16 residues long. V shed 3 bases and J 0 bases; nucleotides not matched to a gene: 3. This chain's CDR3 is CASSFPTSGSSYEQYF. The CDR3 DNA is TGTGCCAGCAGCTTCCCGACTAGCGGGAGCTCCTACGAGCAGTACTTC.